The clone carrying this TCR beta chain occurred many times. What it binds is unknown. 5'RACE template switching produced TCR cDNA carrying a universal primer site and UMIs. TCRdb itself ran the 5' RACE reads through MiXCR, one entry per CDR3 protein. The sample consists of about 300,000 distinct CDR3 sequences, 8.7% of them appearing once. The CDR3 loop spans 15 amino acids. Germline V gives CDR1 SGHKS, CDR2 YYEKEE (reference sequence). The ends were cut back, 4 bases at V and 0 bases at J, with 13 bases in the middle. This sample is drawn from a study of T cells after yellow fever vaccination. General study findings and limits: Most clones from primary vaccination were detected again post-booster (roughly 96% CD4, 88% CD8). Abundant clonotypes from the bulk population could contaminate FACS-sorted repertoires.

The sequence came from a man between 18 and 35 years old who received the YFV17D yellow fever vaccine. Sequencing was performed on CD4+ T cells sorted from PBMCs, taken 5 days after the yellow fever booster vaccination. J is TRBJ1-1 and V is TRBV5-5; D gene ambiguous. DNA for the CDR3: TGTGCCAGCAGCCTCGAGATAGCGGTGAACACTGAAGCTTTCTTT. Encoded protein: CASSLEIAVNTEAFF.